This TCR beta chain comes out of a study of T cells after yellow fever vaccination. In germline, CDR1 is WNHNN, CDR2 SYGVQD (reference sequence). Trimming left V 0 bases short and J 0 bases short, with 7 bases between. CDR3 length: 15 residues. Regarding the study as a whole: Within FACS-sorted repertoires, abundant clonotypes contaminating from the bulk population could be present.

Universal primer sites and UMIs were introduced during 5'RACE template-switching synthesis of TCR cDNA. TCRdb re-called the 5' RACE reads with MiXCR, one entry per CDR3 protein. This table has nearly 550,000 distinct CDR3 sequences, 15% to 20% appearing once. A few counts support this clonotype. Its antigen is still unknown. The chain couples TRBV10-1 to TRBJ2-3; D gene uncertain. The source is a man in his thirties or forties who received the YFV17D yellow fever vaccine. Specimen: PBMCs, collected 15 days after the yellow fever booster vaccination. The CDR3 nucleotides read TGCGCCAGCAGTGAGTCAAACCCTAGCACAGATACGCAGTATTTT. Encoded protein: CASSESNPSTDTQYF.